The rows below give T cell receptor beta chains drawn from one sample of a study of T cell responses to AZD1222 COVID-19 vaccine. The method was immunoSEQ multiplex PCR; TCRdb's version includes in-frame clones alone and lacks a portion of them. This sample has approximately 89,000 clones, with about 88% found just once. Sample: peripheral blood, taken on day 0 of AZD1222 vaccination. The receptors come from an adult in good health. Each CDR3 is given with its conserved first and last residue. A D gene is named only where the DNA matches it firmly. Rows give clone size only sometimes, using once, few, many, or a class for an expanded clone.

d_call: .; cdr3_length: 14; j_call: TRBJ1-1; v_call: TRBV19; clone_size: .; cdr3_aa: CASSMLEPNTEAFF; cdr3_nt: TGTGCCAGTAGTATGCTGGAGCCGAACACTGAAGCTTTCTTT
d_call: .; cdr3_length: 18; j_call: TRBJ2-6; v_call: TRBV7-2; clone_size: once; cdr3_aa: CASSLSTGVPFGANVLTF; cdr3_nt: TGTGCCAGCAGCTTATCTACAGGAGTCCCTTTTGGGGCCAACGTCCTGACTTTC
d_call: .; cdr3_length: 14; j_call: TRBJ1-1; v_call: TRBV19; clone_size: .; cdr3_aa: CASSFRGLNTEAFF; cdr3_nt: TGTGCCAGTAGCTTCAGGGGCCTGAACACTGAAGCTTTCTTT
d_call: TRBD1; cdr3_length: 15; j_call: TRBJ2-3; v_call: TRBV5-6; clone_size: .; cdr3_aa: CASSLVGTGSDTQYF; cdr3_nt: TGTGCCAGCAGCTTGGTAGGGACAGGGTCCGATACGCAGTATTTT
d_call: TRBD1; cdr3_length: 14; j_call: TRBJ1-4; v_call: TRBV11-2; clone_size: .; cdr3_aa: CASSRGQGDEKLFF; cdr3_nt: TGTGCCAGCAGCCGGGGACAGGGTGATGAAAAACTGTTTTTT
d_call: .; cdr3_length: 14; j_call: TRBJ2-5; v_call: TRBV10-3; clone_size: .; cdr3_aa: CAIRRGQWEETQYF; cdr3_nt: TGTGCCATCAGGCGGGGGCAATGGGAAGAGACCCAGTACTTC
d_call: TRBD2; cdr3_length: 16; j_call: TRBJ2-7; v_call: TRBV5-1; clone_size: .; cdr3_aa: CASSLVPPGGTAKQYF; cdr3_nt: TGCGCCAGCAGCTTGGTTCCTCCGGGGGGGACTGCCAAGCAGTACTTC
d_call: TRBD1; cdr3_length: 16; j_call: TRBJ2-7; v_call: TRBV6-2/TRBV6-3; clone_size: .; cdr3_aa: CASSYGGQGGRYEQYF; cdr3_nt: TGTGCCAGCAGTTACGGGGGACAGGGGGGACGCTACGAGCAGTACTTC
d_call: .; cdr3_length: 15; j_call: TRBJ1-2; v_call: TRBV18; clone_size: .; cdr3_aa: CASSLRTAPSYGYTF; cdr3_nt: TGTGCCAGCTCACTCCGGACAGCCCCGAGCTATGGCTACACCTTC
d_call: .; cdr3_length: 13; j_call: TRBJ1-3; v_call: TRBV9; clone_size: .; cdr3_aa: CASSTMTGNTIYF; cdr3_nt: TGTGCCAGCAGCACAATGACAGGAAACACCATATATTTT
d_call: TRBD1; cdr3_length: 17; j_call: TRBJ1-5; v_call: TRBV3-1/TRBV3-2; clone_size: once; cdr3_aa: CASSQDSGRGQNQPQHF; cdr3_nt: TGTGCCAGCAGCCAAGATTCGGGCAGGGGGCAGAATCAGCCCCAGCATTTT
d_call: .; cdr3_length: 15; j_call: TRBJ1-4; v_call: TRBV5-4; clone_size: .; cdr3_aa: CASSLGAGQNEKLFF; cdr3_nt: TGTGCCAGCAGCTTGGGCGCAGGCCAAAATGAAAAACTGTTTTTT
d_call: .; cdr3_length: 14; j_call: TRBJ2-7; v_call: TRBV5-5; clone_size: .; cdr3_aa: CASSPDTVAYEQYF; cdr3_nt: TGTGCCAGCAGCCCCGATACAGTTGCCTACGAGCAGTACTTC
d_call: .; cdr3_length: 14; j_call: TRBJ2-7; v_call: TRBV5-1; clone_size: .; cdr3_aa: CASSAGVSSYEQYF; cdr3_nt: TGCGCCAGCAGCGCTGGGGTGAGCTCCTACGAGCAGTACTTC
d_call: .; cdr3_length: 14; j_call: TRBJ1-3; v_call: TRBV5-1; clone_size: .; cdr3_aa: CASSVTSSGNTIYF; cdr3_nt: TGCGCCAGCAGCGTAACTTCGTCTGGAAACACCATATATTTT